This entry lists 17 T cell receptor beta chains sequenced from one sample in a study of T cell responses to AZD1222 COVID-19 vaccine. Sequenced by immunoSEQ multiplex PCR; TCRdb stores in-frame clones only, minus some. The sample includes 150,000 to 200,000 clones, 88% seen only once; the top ten take around 10%. The sample here was peripheral blood, taken 28 days after the second AZD1222 dose. The receptors originated from an adult who received the AZD1222 COVID-19 vaccine.

The J gene is TRBJ1-1, the V gene TRBV19, with D unresolved. The germline V and J ends were trimmed by 3 bases and 3 bases, with 17 bases remaining between them. CDR1 LNHDA and CDR2 SQIVND come from the germline V gene (reference sequence). CDR3 length: 16 amino acids. The DNA of the CDR3 is TGTGCCAGTAGTATGTCCTCGGCCGGAGTCTACACTGAAGCTTTCTTT. Translating gives CASSMSSAGVYTEAFF.

The V call is TRBV6-2 or TRBV6-3, the J call TRBJ2-6; D is undetermined. The CDR3 is 17 amino acids. CDR1 and CDR2 (germline): MNHEY, SVGEGT. Trimming took 2 bases from V and 2 from J, leaving 13 bases between them. In nucleotides, the CDR3 is TGTGCCAGCAGTTACGGGTCCGTTATGCCTGGGGCCAACGTCCTGACTTTC. It is translated as CASSYGSVMPGANVLTF.

This clone was detected once. The chain links TRBV7-9 to TRBJ1-6; D gene unclear. Germline-derived CDR1 and CDR2 are SEHNR and FQNEAQ (reference sequence). Trimming took off 1 base at V and 11 bases at J, with 12 bases between the two ends. The CDR3 extends over 14 amino acids. CDR3 in amino acids: CASSLERGIAPLHF. In DNA form, the CDR3 reads TGTGCCAGCAGCTTAGAACGAGGGATTGCACCCCTCCACTTT.

The V and J genes are TRBV10-3 and TRBJ2-1; 11 bases fit TRBD2. The CDR3 loop spans 14 amino acids. Unmatched junction bases numbered 7, after V lost 10 bases and J lost 5 bases. The germline CDR1 and CDR2 sequences are ENHRY and SYGVKD. CDR3 loop: CATKLAGGDNEQFF. CDR3 nucleotide sequence: TGTGCCACCAAGTTAGCGGGGGGGGACAATGAGCAGTTCTTC.

The rearrangement links TRBV29-1 to TRBJ2-7; D may be TRBD1 (5 bases). With 8 bases removed from V and 9 bases from J, the gap between germline ends came to 11 bases. The CDR3 totals 9 residues. Looked up from germline, CDR1 is SQVTM and CDR2 is ANQGSEA. The CDR3 DNA follows: TGCAGCCTCTATAGGGGGCAGTACTTC. This translates into CSLYRGQYF.

This sequence joins TRBV2 and TRBJ1-1, with TRBD1 identical over 8 bases. V shed 7 bases and J 1 base; nucleotides not matched to a gene: 11. Germline CDR1 SNHLY, CDR2 FYNNEI. The length of the CDR3 is 16 residues. The CDR3 DNA sequence: TGTGCCAGCAAACCGACAGGGGATCTTGGGAACACTGAAGCTTTCTTT. Translated, it gives CASKPTGDLGNTEAFF.

This clone was counted a few times. The rearrangement joins TRBV12-3 or TRBV12-4 to TRBJ2-2; D might be TRBD2 (6 bases). CDR3 size: 13 residues. With 3 bases removed from V and 6 bases from J, the gap between germline ends came to 8 bases. The DNA of the CDR3 is TGTGCCAGCAGTTTGGGGGGATCCGGGGAGCTGTTTTTT. Its translation: CASSLGGSGELFF.

This sequence joins TRBV30 and TRBJ1-1; weak D call: TRBD1 (6 bases). V dropped 0 bases and J dropped 6 bases, with 14 bases sitting between them. Germline CDR1 and CDR2: GTSNPN and SVGIG (reference sequence). This CDR3 is built from 14 residues. CDR3 DNA sequence: TGTGCCTGGAGTGTTTTGGGGGCGGACGCTGAAGCTTTCTTT. Amino acids: CAWSVLGADAEAFF.

This clone was observed a single time. The chain couples TRBV5-4 to TRBJ1-4; 7 bases map to TRBD1. Germline V gives CDR1 SGHNT, CDR2 YYREEE (reference sequence). Trimming took 4 bases from V and 6 from J; bases not matched to a gene: 6. The CDR3 spans 14 residues. The CDR3 sequence is CASSIQGIDEKLFF. Written as DNA, the CDR3 is TGTGCCAGCAGCATACAGGGGATCGATGAAAAACTGTTTTTT.

The chain carries TRBV7-8 and TRBJ1-5; 9 bases align to TRBD1. J was trimmed by 2 bases and V by 2 bases; bases with no gene match: 1. The CDR3 runs 15 residues. From germline, CDR1 is SGHVS and CDR2 FQNEAQ. CDR3 nucleotides: TGTGCCAGCAGCTTAACAGGGGGCCGCAATCAGCCCCAGCATTTT. This encodes CASSLTGGRNQPQHF.

The gene calls are TRBV19 and TRBJ1-4; D gene ambiguous. Germline CDR1 LNHDA, CDR2 SQIVND (reference sequence). V was pared by 10 bases and J by 0 bases, with 9 bases between. This CDR3 is built from 13 residues. The CDR3 coding sequence is TGTGCCACCGGCGCTGCAACTAATGAAAAACTGTTTTTT. This translates into CATGAATNEKLFF.

This chain joins TRBV27 and TRBJ2-2; 8 bases line up with TRBD2. CDR1 MNHEY and CDR2 SMNVEV come from the germline V gene (reference sequence). The CDR3 totals 15 residues. After removal of 7 bases from V and 5 bases from J, the junction contained 9 bases not matched to a gene. The CDR3 nucleotides read TGTGCCAGCACCTCTGGAGCGGGGGTTACCGGGGAGCTGTTTTTT. Encoded protein: CASTSGAGVTGELFF.

The chain employs TRBV21-1 and TRBJ2-7; TRBD1 is taken as the D call from the table, unchecked against the DNA. TRBV21-1 is reported as a pseudogene. There are 17 residues in the CDR3. The DNA for the CDR3 is TGTGCCAGCAGCAAAGCGCTTAGACGCAGGGGTCGCAACGAGCAGTACTTC. Amino acid sequence: CASSKALRRRGRNEQYF.

The CDR3 DNA is TGTGCCACCAGCAGAGATCAAGGGAAGGAAAAACTGTTTTTT. This sequence encodes CATSRDQGKEKLFF. V gene TRBV15 combines with J gene TRBJ1-4; no firm D call. CDR1 and CDR2 from the germline V gene are LNHNV and YYDKDF (reference sequence). Trimming stripped 0 bases from V and 8 bases from J, with 10 bases between. The CDR3 is made up of 14 amino acids.

The V call is TRBV9, the J call TRBJ2-7; TRBD1 aligns across 9 bases. The CDR3 length is 14 residues. V shed 4 bases and J 0 bases; nucleotides not matched to a gene: 2. From germline, CDR1 is SGDLS and CDR2 YYNGEE. CDR3 in DNA: TGTGCCAGCAGCTCGACAGGGGGCTCCTACGAGCAGTACTTC. Protein: CASSSTGGSYEQYF.

The chain recombines TRBV30 with TRBJ1-2; D unclear. CDR1 and CDR2 (germline): GTSNPN, SVGIG (reference sequence). The length of the CDR3 is 13 residues. Trimming stripped 3 bases from V and 5 bases from J, with 13 bases between. In DNA, the CDR3 is TGTGCCTGGAGACCCCCGGGCCTATATGGCTACACCTTC. The encoded protein is CAWRPPGLYGYTF.

The rearrangement uses TRBV7-3 and TRBJ2-1, with 8 bases aligning to TRBD2. This CDR3 has 14 residues. V gave up 3 bases and J gave up 3 bases; unmatched junction bases: 1. Germline-derived CDR1 and CDR2 are SGHTA and FQGTGA. For the CDR3, the DNA is TGTGCCAGCAGCTTCGGGGGGGACTACAATGAGCAGTTCTTC. It codes for CASSFGGDYNEQFF. Variable domain in full (rest from reference TRBV7-3 and TRBJ2-1): GAGVSQTPSNKVTEKGKYVELRCDPISGHTALYWYRQSLGQGPEFLIYFQGTGAADDSGLPNDRFFAVRPEGSVSTLKIQRTERGDSAVYLCASSFGGDYNEQFFGPGTRLTVL.